These T cell receptor beta chains were read from a single sample in a study of identical twins. TCRdb fed the 5' RACE reads into MiXCR, producing one record per CDR3 protein. The sample lists 200,000 to 300,000 distinct CDR3 sequences, about 11% occurring once. Sequenced: memory T cells sorted from blood. Every receptor here comes from a man aged 50 to 60 in good health. Each CDR3 is given with its conserved first and last residue. A D gene is named only where the DNA matches it firmly. Size values are once, few and many counts, or a class for expanded clones, and some rows have none.

v_call: TRBV6-5
d_call: TRBD2
j_call: TRBJ2-7
clone_size: many
cdr3_nt: TGTGCCAGCAGTTACTCGATTAGTAGCGGGAGGCCCACCTACGAGCAGTACTTC
cdr3_aa: CASSYSISSGRPTYEQYF

v_call: TRBV7-9
d_call: TRBD2
j_call: TRBJ2-3
clone_size: many
cdr3_nt: TGTGCCAGCAGGCCGGGACTAGCAAGCGATACGCAGTATTTT
cdr3_aa: CASRPGLASDTQYF

v_call: TRBV20-1
d_call: NA
j_call: TRBJ2-7
clone_size: many
cdr3_nt: TGCAGTGCTAGAGATCTGGAACACGAGCAGTACTTC
cdr3_aa: CSARDLEHEQYF

v_call: TRBV10-3
d_call: TRBD2
j_call: TRBJ2-2
clone_size: NA
cdr3_nt: TGTGCCATCAGTGAGTCTCTAGCGGGAGAGAACACCGGGGAGCTGTTTTTT
cdr3_aa: CAISESLAGENTGELFF

v_call: TRBV7-9
d_call: TRBD2
j_call: TRBJ2-7
clone_size: NA
cdr3_nt: TGTGCCAGCAGCTCCGGTAGCGGGAGGGCCCTATACGAGCAGTACTTC
cdr3_aa: CASSSGSGRALYEQYF

v_call: TRBV28
d_call: NA
j_call: TRBJ1-2
clone_size: NA
cdr3_nt: TGTGCCAGCAGTTTATCGCCCGGCAGCCGGGCCTACACCTTC
cdr3_aa: CASSLSPGSRAYTF

v_call: TRBV12-3/TRBV12-4
d_call: NA
j_call: TRBJ1-5
clone_size: few
cdr3_nt: TGTGCCAGCAGTTTTTACCATCAGCCCCAGCATTTT
cdr3_aa: CASSFYHQPQHF

v_call: TRBV3-1
d_call: NA
j_call: TRBJ1-2
clone_size: NA
cdr3_nt: TGTGCCAGCAGCCAAGTCGGCCTCCCAGGGGCTAACTATGGCTACACCTTC
cdr3_aa: CASSQVGLPGANYGYTF

v_call: TRBV2
d_call: NA
j_call: TRBJ2-5
clone_size: few
cdr3_nt: TGTGCCAGCAGCCAGTACACGGAGACCCAGTACTTC
cdr3_aa: CASSQYTETQYF

v_call: TRBV12-3/TRBV12-4
d_call: NA
j_call: TRBJ1-3
clone_size: few
cdr3_nt: TGTGCCAGCAGTTTTGGGTATTCAGGAAACACCATATATTTT
cdr3_aa: CASSFGYSGNTIYF

v_call: TRBV20-1
d_call: NA
j_call: TRBJ2-7
clone_size: many
cdr3_nt: TGCAGTGCTACGATCGCGCAAGGAGGGAACGAGCAGTACTTC
cdr3_aa: CSATIAQGGNEQYF

v_call: TRBV7-9
d_call: NA
j_call: TRBJ2-2
clone_size: NA
cdr3_nt: TGTGCCAGCAGCTTAGCGAATCCCGGCACCGGGGAGCTGTTTTTT
cdr3_aa: CASSLANPGTGELFF

v_call: TRBV4-3
d_call: NA
j_call: TRBJ2-4
clone_size: few
cdr3_nt: TGCGCCAGCAGCCAAGGGGGGGCGGGAGACATTCAGTACTTC
cdr3_aa: CASSQGGAGDIQYF

v_call: TRBV5-1
d_call: TRBD1
j_call: TRBJ1-1
clone_size: few
cdr3_nt: TGCGCCAGCAGCCTCCTGAGGGGACAGGGATCCACTGAAGCTTTCTTT
cdr3_aa: CASSLLRGQGSTEAFF

v_call: TRBV7-2
d_call: TRBD2
j_call: TRBJ2-1
clone_size: many
cdr3_nt: TGTGCCAGCAGCTTACAGAGCGGGACCTCCTACAATGAGCAGTTCTTC
cdr3_aa: CASSLQSGTSYNEQFF

v_call: TRBV6-2/TRBV6-3
d_call: NA
j_call: TRBJ2-3
clone_size: NA
cdr3_nt: TGTGCCAGCAGCGCAGGGAAAACGGCCACAGATACGCAGTATTTT
cdr3_aa: CASSAGKTATDTQYF

v_call: TRBV20-1
d_call: TRBD2
j_call: TRBJ2-3
clone_size: many
cdr3_nt: TGCAGTGCCGGAACCTGGACTAGCGGGAACACAGATACGCAGTATTTT
cdr3_aa: CSAGTWTSGNTDTQYF

v_call: TRBV12-3/TRBV12-4
d_call: NA
j_call: TRBJ2-5
clone_size: many
cdr3_nt: TGTGCCAGCAGTTTGTCCGGGACGGGCCAAGAGACCCAGTACTTC
cdr3_aa: CASSLSGTGQETQYF

v_call: TRBV2
d_call: TRBD2
j_call: TRBJ2-1
clone_size: NA
cdr3_nt: TGTGCCAGCAGTCAACTAGCGGAAGACCAGTTCTTC
cdr3_aa: CASSQLAEDQFF

v_call: TRBV28
d_call: NA
j_call: TRBJ1-5
clone_size: NA
cdr3_nt: TGTGCCAGCAGTTTGGCTCGGGCCCAGCATTTT
cdr3_aa: CASSLARAQHF

v_call: TRBV20-1
d_call: NA
j_call: TRBJ2-1
clone_size: NA
cdr3_nt: TGCAGTGCCCCGACCGGGACTCCGGACAATGAGCAGTTCTTC
cdr3_aa: CSAPTGTPDNEQFF

v_call: TRBV5-1
d_call: NA
j_call: TRBJ1-4
clone_size: few
cdr3_nt: TGCGCCAGCAGCTTGGATTCACAGGGATCTAATGAAAAACTGTTTTTT
cdr3_aa: CASSLDSQGSNEKLFF

v_call: TRBV5-6
d_call: NA
j_call: TRBJ1-5
clone_size: few
cdr3_nt: TGTGCCAGCAGCCCCCGTAAAGGGGCCGGCTCTGGGCCCCAGCATTTT
cdr3_aa: CASSPRKGAGSGPQHF

v_call: TRBV4-3
d_call: NA
j_call: TRBJ1-2
clone_size: many
cdr3_nt: TGCGCCAGCAGCCAAGAAGAGGGTACCTATGGCTACACCTTC
cdr3_aa: CASSQEEGTYGYTF

v_call: TRBV20-1
d_call: TRBD1
j_call: TRBJ1-1
clone_size: few
cdr3_nt: TGCAGTGCAACCGACAGGGGGGGGCACACTGAAGCTTTCTTT
cdr3_aa: CSATDRGGHTEAFF

v_call: TRBV2
d_call: NA
j_call: TRBJ2-1
clone_size: many
cdr3_nt: TGTGCCAGCGGATCAGACCTCCTCTTACAAAGTGAGCAGTTCTTC
cdr3_aa: CASGSDLLLQSEQFF

v_call: TRBV2
d_call: NA
j_call: TRBJ1-4
clone_size: NA
cdr3_nt: TGTGCCAGCACCCAGGGGAAGGGTAAACTGTTTTTT
cdr3_aa: CASTQGKGKLFF

v_call: TRBV6-2/TRBV6-3
d_call: NA
j_call: TRBJ2-3
clone_size: many
cdr3_nt: TGTGCCAGCAGTCCCAGAGCGGGTGTCTCGTATACGCAGTATTTT
cdr3_aa: CASSPRAGVSYTQYF

v_call: TRBV20-1
d_call: TRBD1
j_call: TRBJ2-7
clone_size: NA
cdr3_nt: TGCAGTGCTGTCCGGGACAGGGGCTCCTACGAGCAGTACTTC
cdr3_aa: CSAVRDRGSYEQYF

v_call: TRBV7-9
d_call: NA
j_call: TRBJ1-1
clone_size: many
cdr3_nt: TGTGCCAGCAGCTTCTCTGGCAGTCCTGAAGCTTTCTTT
cdr3_aa: CASSFSGSPEAFF

v_call: TRBV11-1
d_call: TRBD1
j_call: TRBJ2-1
clone_size: few
cdr3_nt: TGTGCCAGCAGCTTAGCTTCCGGGACAGGGTGGTTCGTTGCGGGGAGGACCTACAATGAGCAGTTCTTC
cdr3_aa: CASSLASGTGWFVAGRTYNEQFF

v_call: TRBV5-8
d_call: NA
j_call: TRBJ2-3
clone_size: many
cdr3_nt: TGTGCCAGCAGCTTGGATAGTAGCACAGATACGCAGTATTTT
cdr3_aa: CASSLDSSTDTQYF

v_call: TRBV5-1
d_call: NA
j_call: TRBJ2-5
clone_size: NA
cdr3_nt: TGCGCCAGCAGCTTGCTGGTTTACGGGACCCAGTACTTC
cdr3_aa: CASSLLVYGTQYF

v_call: TRBV4-3
d_call: NA
j_call: TRBJ1-1
clone_size: NA
cdr3_nt: TGCGCCAGCAGCCTTTATCGGGAGGTGAGCACTGAAGCTTTCTTT
cdr3_aa: CASSLYREVSTEAFF

v_call: TRBV10-2
d_call: TRBD2
j_call: TRBJ2-1
clone_size: many
cdr3_nt: TGCGCCAGCAGACGGGGGGGCAGCAATGAGCAGTTCTTC
cdr3_aa: CASRRGGSNEQFF

v_call: TRBV5-1
d_call: NA
j_call: TRBJ1-1
clone_size: many
cdr3_nt: TGCGCCAGCAGCGTCTCCTCGGGCAGCACTGAAGCTTTCTTT
cdr3_aa: CASSVSSGSTEAFF

v_call: TRBV6-2/TRBV6-3
d_call: TRBD1
j_call: TRBJ2-1
clone_size: many
cdr3_nt: TGTGCCAGCAAAGAAAGACAGGGAACCTACAATGAGCAGTTCTTC
cdr3_aa: CASKERQGTYNEQFF

v_call: TRBV5-5
d_call: NA
j_call: TRBJ2-5
clone_size: few
cdr3_nt: TGTGCCAGCAGCCTCGGCGCCGTGGGGGAGACCCAGTACTTC
cdr3_aa: CASSLGAVGETQYF

v_call: TRBV28
d_call: NA
j_call: TRBJ1-5
clone_size: NA
cdr3_nt: TGTGCCAGCAGCTTTAACGGGGCGGTCAATCAGCCCCAGCATTTT
cdr3_aa: CASSFNGAVNQPQHF

v_call: TRBV5-1
d_call: TRBD1
j_call: TRBJ2-7
clone_size: many
cdr3_nt: TGCGCCAGCAGCTTCACAGGGGGCAAACAGACTTACGAGCAGTACTTC
cdr3_aa: CASSFTGGKQTYEQYF

v_call: TRBV20-1
d_call: TRBD1
j_call: TRBJ1-6
clone_size: NA
cdr3_nt: TGCAGTGCTAGGGTGGGACAGGGGAGATCACCCCTCCACTTT
cdr3_aa: CSARVGQGRSPLHF

v_call: TRBV12-3/TRBV12-4
d_call: NA
j_call: TRBJ2-3
clone_size: NA
cdr3_nt: TGTGCCAGCAACTTGGGAGTCACAGATACGCAGTATTTT
cdr3_aa: CASNLGVTDTQYF